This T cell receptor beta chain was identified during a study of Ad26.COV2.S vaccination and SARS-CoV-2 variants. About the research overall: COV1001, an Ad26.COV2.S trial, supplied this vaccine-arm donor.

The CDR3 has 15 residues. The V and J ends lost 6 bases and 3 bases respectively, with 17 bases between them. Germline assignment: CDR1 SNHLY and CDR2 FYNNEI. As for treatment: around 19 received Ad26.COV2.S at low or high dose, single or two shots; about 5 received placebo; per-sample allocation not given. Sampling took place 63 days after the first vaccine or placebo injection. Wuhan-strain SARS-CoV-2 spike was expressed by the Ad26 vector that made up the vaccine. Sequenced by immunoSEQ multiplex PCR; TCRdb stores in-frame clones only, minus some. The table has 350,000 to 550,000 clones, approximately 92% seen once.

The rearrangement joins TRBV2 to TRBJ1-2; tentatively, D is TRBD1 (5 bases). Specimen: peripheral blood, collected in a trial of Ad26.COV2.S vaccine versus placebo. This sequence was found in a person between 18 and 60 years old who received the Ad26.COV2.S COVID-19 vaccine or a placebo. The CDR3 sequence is CASSGDVGRDYGYTF. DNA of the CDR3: TGTGCCAGCAGCGGGGACGTCGGGCGGGACTATGGCTACACCTTC.